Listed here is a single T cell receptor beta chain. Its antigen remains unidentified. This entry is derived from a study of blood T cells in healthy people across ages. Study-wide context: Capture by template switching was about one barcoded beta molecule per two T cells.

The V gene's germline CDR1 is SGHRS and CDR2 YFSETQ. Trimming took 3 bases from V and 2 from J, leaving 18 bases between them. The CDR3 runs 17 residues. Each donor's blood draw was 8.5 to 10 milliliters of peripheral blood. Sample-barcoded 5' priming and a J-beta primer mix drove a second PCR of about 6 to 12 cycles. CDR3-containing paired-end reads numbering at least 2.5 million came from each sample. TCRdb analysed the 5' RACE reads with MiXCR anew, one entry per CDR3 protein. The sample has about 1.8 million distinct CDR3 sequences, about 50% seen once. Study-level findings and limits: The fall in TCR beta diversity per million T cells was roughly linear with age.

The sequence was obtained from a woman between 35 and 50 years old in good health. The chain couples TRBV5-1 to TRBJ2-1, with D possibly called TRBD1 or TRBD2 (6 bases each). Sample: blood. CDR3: CASSSNQVGGPYNEQFF. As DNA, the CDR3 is TGCGCCAGCAGCTCTAACCAGGTAGGGGGGCCCTACAATGAGCAGTTCTTC.